This TCR beta chain stems from a study of T-cell reconstitution after alpha-beta-depleted transplantation in children. Using unique molecular identifiers, the investigators prepared the TCRbeta library. Using its own MiXCR run on the PCR reads, TCRdb lists one record per CDR3 protein. The table records 610,000 or so distinct CDR3 sequences, 20% to 30% of them present only once. The CDR3 runs to 13 residues. In germline, CDR1 is SGHVS, CDR2 FNYEAQ. V was pared by 5 bases and J by 7 bases, with 14 bases between. The sample was PBMCs, taken before TCRalphabeta/CD19-depleted stem cell transplant. The sequence derives from a boy under two years old with Wiskott-Aldrich syndrome, due to receive a stem cell transplant. V and J are TRBV7-6 and TRBJ2-5; D unresolved. The CDR3 DNA is TGTGCCAGCAGCCCTAGTACTGGTGGGACCCAGTACTTC. Translated, it gives CASSPSTGGTQYF.